This TCR beta chain is from a study of human T cells and chemical hapten exposure. Described time point: patch test 1, 2 weeks after DPC sensitization. This sample's treatment: therapeutic diphenylcyclopropenone sensitization with weekly scalp DPC. Germline CDR1 SNHLY, CDR2 FYNNEI. The trim removed 11 bases at V and 6 bases at J, leaving 10 bases unmatched. The CDR3 is made up of 13 amino acids. MiXCR, run by TCRdb on the RACE reads, gives a single entry per CDR3 protein. The data hold about 71,000 distinct CDR3 sequences, with around 9.8% observed a single time. Only a few counts were recorded for this clonotype.

The chain employs TRBV2 and TRBJ2-7, with 10 positions matching TRBD1. This sample comprised whole blood, obtained in connection with sensitization to the hapten diphenylcyclopropenone (DPC). The receptor was isolated from a woman aged 40 to 50 with alopecia areata. Some clones in this sample may be carry-over from other donors' samples. CDR3 sequence (DNA): TGTGCCGTAAAAGGGGACAGGGGTCGCGAGCAGTACTTC. This encodes CAVKGDRGREQYF.